This T cell receptor beta chain was identified during a study of regulatory T cells in long-lasting Graves disease. General study findings and limits: TRBV28 was favored in persistent disease, as were TRBJ1-2 and TRBJ2-5. New patients shared fewer public clonotypes (approximately 970) than persistent patients did (roughly 2,500).

Time point: newly diagnosed GD, antithyroid drugs for less than 3 months. PBMC-extracted RNA yielded the TCR library. This clonotype has just a few counts. As yet, its antigen is unknown. Sequencing libraries for TCR beta were prepared with iRepertoire HTBI primers and Arm-PCR of CDR3 regions. Using its own MiXCR run on the multiplex PCR reads, TCRdb lists one record per CDR3 protein. The sample yields fewer than 400,000 distinct CDR3 sequences, over 15% seen once. Germline V CDR1 and CDR2: LGHDT, YNNKEL (reference sequence). Unmatched junction bases numbered 6, after V lost 4 bases and J lost 4 bases. The length of the CDR3 is 16 residues.

The V and J genes are TRBV3-1 and TRBJ2-1; 11 nucleotides line up with TRBD2. The sequence was obtained from a female donor with Graves disease. Sequencing used peripheral blood mononuclear cells (PBMCs), obtained at new diagnosis, from a patient treated with antithyroid drugs. This chain's CDR3 is CASSLYGTSGYNEQFF. The DNA of the CDR3 is TGTGCCAGCAGCCTATATGGGACTAGCGGATACAATGAGCAGTTCTTC.